The 30 T cell receptor beta chains presented below share a single source sample, sequenced in a study of T-cell reconstitution after alpha-beta-depleted transplantation in children. For TCRbeta, the library was prepared with unique molecular identifiers. In TCRdb, the PCR reads were re-called with MiXCR into one record per CDR3 protein. The data hold about 300,000 distinct CDR3 sequences, with 9.5% to 13% observed a single time. The starting material was PBMCs, obtained before TCRalphabeta/CD19-depleted stem cell transplant. The receptors shown here come from a boy younger than two with acute myeloid leukemia, due to receive a stem cell transplant.

This clonotype was picked up a small number of times. This rearrangement joins TRBV20-1 to TRBJ1-5; 11 bases agree with TRBD1. Germline-derived CDR1 and CDR2 are DFQATT and SNEGSKA (reference sequence). The V and J ends lost 4 bases and 0 bases, in that order; junction bases with no gene match: 11. The CDR3 has 18 residues. CDR3 in amino acids: CSAKLGQGARDSNQPQHF. The DNA of the CDR3 is TGCAGTGCTAAATTAGGACAGGGGGCGCGGGATAGCAATCAGCCCCAGCATTTT.

The rearrangement uses TRBV5-1 and TRBJ1-4; TRBD1 might be the D (5 bases). V was clipped by 4 bases and J by 7 bases, with 17 bases between them. CDR3 length: 15 amino acids. The germline V gene encodes CDR1 SGHRS and CDR2 YFSETQ. CDR3 nucleotide sequence: TGCGCCAGCAGCATCACCGGGACGGCCCGTGAAAAACTGTTTTTT. As protein: CASSITGTAREKLFF.

This clonotype was seen many times. The V call is TRBV14, the J call TRBJ2-5, with 8 bases matching TRBD2. The length of the CDR3 is 16 residues. V lost 1 base, J lost 2 bases, and 6 bases stayed unmatched. CDR1 is SGHDN, CDR2 FVKESK, per germline. CDR3 residues: CASSQVRASGQETQYF. The CDR3 bases are TGTGCCAGCAGCCAAGTGAGGGCTAGCGGGCAAGAGACCCAGTACTTC. Using reference TRBV14 and TRBJ2-5 for the parts outside the CDR3, the full variable domain is EAGVTQFPSHSVIEKGQTVTLRCDPISGHDNLYWYRRVMGKEIKFLLHFVKESKQDESGMPNNRFLAERTGGTYSTLKVQPAELEDSGVYFCASSQVRASGQETQYFGPGTRLLVL.

Many counts were recorded for this clonotype. V usage is TRBV28 and J usage is TRBJ1-4; 10 bases align to TRBD1. J was trimmed by 8 bases and V by 3 bases; bases with no gene match: 12. The CDR3 sequence is 17 residues long. In germline, CDR1 is MDHEN, CDR2 SYDVKM. The CDR3 loop is CASSFSTGGDLDEKLFF. CDR3 DNA: TGTGCCAGCAGTTTCTCGACAGGGGGCGATTTAGACGAAAAACTGTTTTTT.

This chain joins TRBV11-1 and TRBJ2-7; D might be TRBD2 (7 bases). Trimming took off 5 bases at V and 4 bases at J, with 21 bases between the two ends. In germline, CDR1 is SGHAT, CDR2 FQDESV (reference sequence). CDR3 length equals 16 residues. In DNA, the CDR3 is TGTGCCAGCAGCCCGACTAGCCAGGGGCCTTGGTACGAGCAGTACTTC. It translates to CASSPTSQGPWYEQYF.

This clonotype was detected ten times or more. The gene calls are TRBV7-6 and TRBJ2-7, with 9 bases that match TRBD1. CDR3 size: 13 residues. V was pared by 5 bases and J by 6 bases, with 5 bases of the junction left unmatched. Germline CDR1 SGHVS, CDR2 FNYEAQ. The CDR3 nucleotides are TGTGCCAGCAGCCCGGGACAGGGTGGCGAGCAGTACTTC. This encodes CASSPGQGGEQYF.

Comment on this clonotype: One base away lies a much larger clone, so this may be a sequencing read error. The chain employs TRBV4-3 and TRBJ1-3; D is possibly TRBD1 (5 bases). CDR1 and CDR2 from the germline V gene are LGHNA and YSLEER. The CDR3 is made up of 15 amino acids. In DNA, the CDR3 is TGCGCCAGCAGCGAAGACAGAGCTACTGGAAACACCATATATTTT. This gives the protein CASSEDRATGNTIYF.

This clonotype was recorded a few times. The CDR3 DNA sequence: TGTGCCAGCAGCTCACGCGCAGGGCAAGCCTACAATGAGCAGTTCTTC. Residues: CASSSRAGQAYNEQFF. The chain links TRBV7-2 to TRBJ2-1; D is possibly TRBD1 (5 bases). The germline V gene encodes CDR1 SGHTA and CDR2 FQGNSA. Trimming pared 4 bases from V and 2 bases from J, leaving 15 bases between. The CDR3 runs to 16 residues.

This chain uses TRBV7-2 with TRBJ2-4; 8 bases fit TRBD2. V shed 6 bases and J 5 bases; nucleotides not matched to a gene: 12. Germline V gives CDR1 SGHTA, CDR2 FQGNSA. The CDR3 is 16 amino acids. CDR3 residues: CASSLSGGEWENIQYF. DNA for the CDR3: TGTGCCAGCAGTTTATCGGGGGGGGAGTGGGAAAACATTCAGTACTTC.

This clonotype was recorded many times. This chain joins TRBV7-2 and TRBJ2-1; 12 nucleotides line up with TRBD1. CDR3 size: 15 residues. Losses at the gene ends were 3 bases for V and 6 bases for J; bases not matched to a gene: 3. Germline CDR1 reads SGHTA; CDR2 reads FQGNSA. The CDR3 loop is CASSLGQGAINEQFF. For the CDR3, the DNA is TGTGCCAGCAGCTTGGGACAGGGGGCGATCAATGAGCAGTTCTTC.

This clonotype occurred many times. The V gene is TRBV6-1, the J gene TRBJ2-3; D is possibly TRBD2 (6 bases). The CDR3 sequence is 15 residues long. CDR1 and CDR2 from the germline V gene are MNHNS and SASEGT. Between the trimmed V and J ends, which lost 6 bases and 2 bases, there was a span of 15 bases. For the CDR3, the DNA is TGTGCCAGCAGCTCGCGGGACGGCTACACAGATACGCAGTATTTT. Its protein is CASSSRDGYTDTQYF.

This clonotype was recorded at least ten times. The chain carries TRBV12-3 or TRBV12-4 and TRBJ2-7; 9 bases match TRBD1. This CDR3 is 15 amino acids long. V lost 7 bases to trimming and J lost 5 bases; unmatched junction nucleotides: 12. The CDR3 loop reads CASTLSGTGHHEQYF. CDR3 sequence (DNA): TGTGCCAGCACCTTAAGCGGGACAGGGCACCACGAGCAGTACTTC.

This clonotype was recorded many times. The CDR3 here is CASSLALQETQYF. In DNA form, the CDR3 reads TGTGCCAGCAGCTTAGCCCTCCAAGAGACCCAGTACTTC. This sequence joins TRBV7-2 and TRBJ2-5; no clear D. Germline V gene data show CDR1 as SGHTA and CDR2 as FQGNSA. V was shortened by 0 bases and J by 1 base, with 3 bases between the two germline ends. This CDR3 has 13 amino acids.

Of note for this clonotype: With a much larger clone just one base away, this may be a read error. V is TRBV3-1 and J is TRBJ2-1; D gene uncertain. Looked up from germline, CDR1 is LGHDT and CDR2 is YNNKEL (reference sequence). The V gene lost 0 bases and the J gene lost 7 bases, with 7 bases spanning the gap. The CDR3 extends over 13 amino acids. CDR3 residues: CASSQEATNEQFF. The CDR3, as DNA: TGTGCCAGCAGCCAAGAGGCTACAAATGAGCAGTTCTTC.

This clonotype was counted ten times or more. This chain joins TRBV10-3 and TRBJ2-1; TRBD1 is a possible D gene (6 bases). The CDR3 extends over 13 amino acids. V lost 11 bases and J 5 bases, leaving 16 bases between the germline ends. Germline CDR1 reads ENHRY; CDR2 reads SYGVKD. DNA for the CDR3: TGTGCCGCTTCTCCGGGACAAAACAATGAGCAGTTCTTC. Encoded protein: CAASPGQNNEQFF.

This clonotype showed up many times. The chain employs TRBV28 and TRBJ2-2; D is perhaps TRBD1 (5 bases). The CDR3 extends over 16 amino acids. Trimming removed 6 bases at V and 5 bases at J, with 19 bases between. Per germline, CDR1 MDHEN and CDR2 SYDVKM. The CDR3 nucleotides read TGTGCCAGCAGCCCTCCCCTCAGGGTGTGGACCGGGGAGCTGTTTTTT. It translates to CASSPPLRVWTGELFF. Full variable domain (rest looked up from reference TRBV28 and TRBJ2-2): DVKVTQSSRYLVKRTGEKVFLECVQDMDHENMFWYRQDPGLGLRLIYFSYDVKMKEKGDIPEGYSVSREKKERFSLILESASTNQTSMYLCASSPPLRVWTGELFFGEGSRLTVL.

This clonotype was seen many times. The gene calls are TRBV5-1 and TRBJ2-3, with D perhaps matching TRBD2 (5 bases). The V end was cut by 2 bases, the J end by 2 bases, with 12 bases between. The CDR3 spans 15 residues. The V gene's germline CDR1 is SGHRS and CDR2 YFSETQ. The CDR3 DNA sequence: TGCGCCAGCAGCTTTCCGGGATCAGACACAGATACGCAGTATTTT. Translating it yields CASSFPGSDTDTQYF.

This rearrangement joins TRBV12-3 or TRBV12-4 to TRBJ2-3; the D call may be TRBD1 or TRBD2 (5 bases each). V lost 6 bases, J lost 6 bases, and 16 bases lay in between. This CDR3 contains 14 residues. The chain's CDR3 is CASRLPGPPDTQYF. CDR3 nucleotides: TGTGCCAGCAGACTCCCGGGGCCCCCGGATACGCAGTATTTT.

The chain joins TRBV19 to TRBJ2-7; TRBD1 might be the D (6 bases). The CDR3 totals 13 residues. Germline V gene data show CDR1 as LNHDA and CDR2 as SQIVND (reference sequence). The V end was cut by 9 bases, the J end by 7 bases, with 19 bases between. Here the CDR3 DNA reads TGTGCCAGCTCCCGGACAGCGGAGTGGGAGCAGTACTTC. This codes for CASSRTAEWEQYF.

The table lists this clonotype with many counts. The V gene is TRBV6-2 or TRBV6-3, the J gene TRBJ2-1; 8 bases agree with TRBD2. This CDR3 has 18 residues. Looked up from germline, CDR1 is MNHEY and CDR2 is SVGEGT. Unmatched junction bases numbered 10, after V lost 0 bases and J lost 3 bases. As DNA, the CDR3 is TGTGCCAGCAGTTACTCCCCTTTAAGCGGGAGAAACTACAATGAGCAGTTCTTC. Protein sequence: CASSYSPLSGRNYNEQFF.

This clonotype was picked up many times. The chain has TRBV15 and TRBJ1-1, with no clear D. The CDR3 sequence is 18 residues long. The V end lost 0 bases, the J end lost 1 base, and 18 bases lay between the germline ends. Germline CDR1 LNHNV, CDR2 YYDKDF (reference sequence). For the CDR3, the DNA is TGTGCCACCAGCAGAGAATCCTTTCTAAGGGAGGGGAACACTGAAGCTTTCTTT. Protein product: CATSRESFLREGNTEAFF.

This clonotype was seen repeatedly, ten times or more. The V and J genes are TRBV29-1 and TRBJ2-3, with 8 nucleotides matching TRBD1. Germline V gene sequence: CDR1 SQVTM, CDR2 ANQGSEA. This CDR3 has 14 residues. J was trimmed by 6 bases and V by 3 bases; bases with no gene match: 8. The CDR3 sequence is CSVDQGARGDTQYF. The CDR3 DNA is TGCAGCGTTGACCAGGGGGCTCGGGGGGATACGCAGTATTTT.

About this clonotype: A much larger clone differs from this one at a single base, so this may be a read error. The chain uses TRBV7-7 and TRBJ2-7, with 7 bases fitting TRBD1. The CDR3 totals 15 residues. Germline V gives CDR1 SSHAT, CDR2 FNYEAQ (reference sequence). The CDR3, as DNA: TGTGCCAGCAGCTTAGAGACAGGGAAACGTTACGAGCAGCACTTC. It is translated as CASSLETGKRYEQHF.

The gene calls are TRBV20-1 and TRBJ2-2; the match to TRBD2 covers 9 bases. Germline trimming cut 3 bases from V and 5 bases from J; bases unmatched to any gene: 7. The CDR3 extends over 15 amino acids. Germline values: CDR1 DFQATT, CDR2 SNEGSKA (reference sequence). The chain's CDR3 is CSASLAGGWTGELFF. CDR3 nucleotide sequence: TGCAGTGCTAGCCTCGCGGGGGGGTGGACCGGGGAGCTGTTTTTT.

The J gene is TRBJ1-1, the V gene TRBV7-3; D might be TRBD1 (5 bases). Looked up from germline, CDR1 is SGHTA and CDR2 is FQGTGA. Trimming pared 5 bases from V and 4 bases from J, leaving 14 bases between. The CDR3 spans 14 residues. CDR3 region: CASSPLGRATEAFF. The CDR3 bases are TGTGCCAGCAGCCCTCTCGGCAGGGCCACTGAAGCTTTCTTT.

In its sample, this clonotype was seen many times. The V gene is TRBV29-1, the J gene TRBJ2-5; D is tentatively TRBD1 or TRBD2 (5 bases each). The CDR3 has 18 amino acids. Trimming stripped 0 bases from V and 0 bases from J, with 20 bases between. Germline CDR1 reads SQVTM; CDR2 reads ANQGSEA. Here the CDR3 reads CSVEDFGDGKGDQETQYF. In nucleotides, the CDR3 is TGCAGCGTTGAAGATTTCGGGGATGGCAAAGGGGACCAAGAGACCCAGTACTTC.

This clonotype was seen at least ten times. The chain carries TRBV18 and TRBJ1-1; weak D call: TRBD1 (5 bases). V was shortened by 6 bases and J by 5 bases, with 10 bases between the two germline ends. The germline V gene encodes CDR1 KGHSH and CDR2 LQKENI. The length of the CDR3 is 12 residues. DNA for the CDR3: TGTGCCAGCTCGTTCAGGGAGACTGAAGCTTTCTTT. This translates into CASSFRETEAFF.

The chain carries TRBV24-1 and TRBJ2-6, with TRBD1 as a possible D gene (6 bases). The CDR3 has 15 residues. V dropped 5 bases and J dropped 2 bases, with 9 bases sitting between them. Germline CDR1 reads KGHDR; CDR2 reads SFDVKD. The CDR3 sequence is CATSAPGAGANVLTF. DNA of the CDR3: TGTGCCACCAGTGCCCCAGGGGCTGGGGCCAACGTCCTGACTTTC.

This clonotype was detected ten times or more. CDR3 coding DNA: TGTGCCAGCAGTTTGGCAGGGGGTGCCGGGGAGCTGTTTTTT. Translated: CASSLAGGAGELFF. The rearrangement links TRBV27 to TRBJ2-2, with 7 bases identical to TRBD1. The CDR3 is 14 residues long. V gave up 3 bases and J gave up 6 bases; unmatched junction bases: 4. Germline CDR1 is MNHEY and CDR2 is SMNVEV (reference sequence).

The CDR3 region has the DNA TGTGCCAGCAGTTTTGGACCATCTTCAAATGAGCAGTTCTTC. Its translation is CASSFGPSSNEQFF. J is TRBJ2-1 and V is TRBV28; D unresolved. The CDR3 covers 14 residues. Deletions cut 3 bases from V and 7 bases from J, with 13 bases between. Germline V lookup: CDR1 MDHEN, CDR2 SYDVKM.